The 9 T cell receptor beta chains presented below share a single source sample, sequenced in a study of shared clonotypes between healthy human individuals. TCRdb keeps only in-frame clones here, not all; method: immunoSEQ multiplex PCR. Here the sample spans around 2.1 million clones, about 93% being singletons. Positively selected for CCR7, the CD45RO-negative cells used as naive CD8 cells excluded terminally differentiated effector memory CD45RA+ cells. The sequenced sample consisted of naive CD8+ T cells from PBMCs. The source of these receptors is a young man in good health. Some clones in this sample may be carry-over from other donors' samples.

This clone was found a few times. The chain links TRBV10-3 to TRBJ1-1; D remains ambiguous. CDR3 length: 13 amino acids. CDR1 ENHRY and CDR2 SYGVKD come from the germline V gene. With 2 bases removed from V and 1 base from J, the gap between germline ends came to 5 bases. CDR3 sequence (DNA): TGTGCCATCAGTGAGGTCCGGAACACTGAAGCTTTCTTT. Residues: CAISEVRNTEAFF.

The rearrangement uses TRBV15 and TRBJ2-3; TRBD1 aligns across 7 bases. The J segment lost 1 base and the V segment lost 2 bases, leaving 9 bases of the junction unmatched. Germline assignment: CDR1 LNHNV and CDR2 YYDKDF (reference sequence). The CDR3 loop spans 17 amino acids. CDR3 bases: TGTGCCACCAGCAGAACCCAACAGGGGTGGGGCACAGATACGCAGTATTTT. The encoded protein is CATSRTQQGWGTDTQYF.

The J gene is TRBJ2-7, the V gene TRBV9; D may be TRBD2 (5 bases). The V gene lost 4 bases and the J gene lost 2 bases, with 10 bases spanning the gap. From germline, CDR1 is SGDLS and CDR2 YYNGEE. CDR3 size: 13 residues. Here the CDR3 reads CASSPAGTYEQYF. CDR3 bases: TGTGCCAGCAGCCCCGCCGGGACCTACGAGCAGTACTTC.

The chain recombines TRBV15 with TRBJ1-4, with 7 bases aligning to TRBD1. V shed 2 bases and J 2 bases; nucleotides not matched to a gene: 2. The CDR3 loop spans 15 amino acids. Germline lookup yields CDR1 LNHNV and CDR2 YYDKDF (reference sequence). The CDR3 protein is CATSRKGATNEKLFF. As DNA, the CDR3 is TGTGCCACCAGCAGAAAGGGGGCCACTAATGAAAAACTGTTTTTT.

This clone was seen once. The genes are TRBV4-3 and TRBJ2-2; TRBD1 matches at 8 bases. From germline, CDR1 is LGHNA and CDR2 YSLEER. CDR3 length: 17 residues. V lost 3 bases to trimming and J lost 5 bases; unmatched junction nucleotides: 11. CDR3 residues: CASSHATRTGFTGELFF. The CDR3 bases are TGCGCCAGCAGCCATGCTACCCGGACAGGGTTTACCGGGGAGCTGTTTTTT.

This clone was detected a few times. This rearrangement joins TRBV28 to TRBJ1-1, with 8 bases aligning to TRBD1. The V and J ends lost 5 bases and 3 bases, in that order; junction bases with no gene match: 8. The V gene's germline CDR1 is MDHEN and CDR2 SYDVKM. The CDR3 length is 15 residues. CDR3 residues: CASSIPTGGHTEAFF. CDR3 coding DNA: TGTGCCAGCAGTATCCCCACAGGGGGTCACACTGAAGCTTTCTTT. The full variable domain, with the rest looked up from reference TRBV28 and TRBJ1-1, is DVKVTQSSRYLVKRTGEKVFLECVQDMDHENMFWYRQDPGLGLRLIYFSYDVKMKEKGDIPEGYSVSREKKERFSLILESASTNQTSMYLCASSIPTGGHTEAFFGQGTRLTVV.

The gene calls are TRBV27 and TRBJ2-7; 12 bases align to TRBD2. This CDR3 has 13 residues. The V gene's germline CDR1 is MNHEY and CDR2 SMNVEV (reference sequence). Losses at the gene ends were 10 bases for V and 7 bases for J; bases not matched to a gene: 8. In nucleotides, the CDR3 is TGTGCCACATCCCCCGGACTAGCGGGAGAGCAGTACTTC. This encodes CATSPGLAGEQYF.

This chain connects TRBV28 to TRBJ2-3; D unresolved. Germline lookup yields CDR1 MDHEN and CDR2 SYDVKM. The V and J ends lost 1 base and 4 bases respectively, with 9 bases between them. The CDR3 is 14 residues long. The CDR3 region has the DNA TGTGCCAGCAGTTTATTAGGTGGGCCAGATACGCAGTATTTT. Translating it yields CASSLLGGPDTQYF. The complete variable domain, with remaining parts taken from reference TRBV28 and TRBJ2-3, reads DVKVTQSSRYLVKRTGEKVFLECVQDMDHENMFWYRQDPGLGLRLIYFSYDVKMKEKGDIPEGYSVSREKKERFSLILESASTNQTSMYLCASSLLGGPDTQYFGPGTRLTVL.

CDR3 residues: CASSQRGTATDTQYF. The DNA of the CDR3 is TGCGCCAGCAGCCAGAGAGGGACAGCCACAGATACGCAGTATTTT. The chain uses TRBV4-1 and TRBJ2-3, with 7 positions matching TRBD1. The CDR3 length is 15 residues. Losses at the gene ends were 3 bases for V and 2 bases for J; bases not matched to a gene: 5. CDR1 and CDR2 (germline): MGHRA, YSYEKL.